These 31 T cell receptor beta chains came from one sample sequenced in a study of CD8 T cell repertoires and HIV-1 epitope variants. Clones were sequenced by immunoSEQ multiplex PCR, and TCRdb holds only the in-frame ones, with some missing. Of 5,000 to 6,500 clones detected, under 70% appear once; the ten largest clones hold about 40%. Antigens for these TCRs are unknown. Sample: cultured CD8+ T cells derived from PBMCs. All receptors derive from a male donor with HIV.

V is TRBV20-1 and J is TRBJ2-7; no definite D call. Germline assignment: CDR1 DFQATT and CDR2 SNEGSKA (reference sequence). The CDR3 sequence is 11 residues long. Trimming pared 0 bases from V and 4 bases from J, leaving 4 bases between. The CDR3: CSAREEYEQYF. Here the CDR3 DNA reads TGCAGTGCTAGAGAGGAGTACGAGCAGTACTTC.

J is TRBJ2-1 and V is TRBV19, with 8 bases lining up with TRBD1. The V and J ends lost 5 bases and 4 bases, in that order; junction bases with no gene match: 7. The CDR3 length is 15 residues. Germline CDR1 reads LNHDA; CDR2 reads SQIVND (reference sequence). CDR3 sequence reads: CASSLGQGAYNEQFF. CDR3 coding DNA: TGTGCCAGTAGTCTGGGGCAGGGGGCTTACAATGAGCAGTTCTTC.

Sample share makes this clone medium-sized. The CDR3 region is CASSFSTPGPLHF. CDR3 coding DNA: TGTGCCAGCAGCTTTAGTACCCCAGGACCACTCCACTTT. The V gene is TRBV13, the J gene TRBJ1-6, with D unclear. Germline V CDR1 and CDR2: PRHDT, FYEKMQ (reference sequence). V shed 3 bases and J shed 16 bases, with 16 bases lying between them. The CDR3 runs to 13 residues.

This clone counts as medium-sized. V and J are TRBV6-5 and TRBJ2-7; 7 positions match TRBD2. Germline V gene lookup returns CDR1 MNHEY and CDR2 SVGAGI. V shed 5 bases, J shed 6 bases, and the junction held 4 bases outside the gene matches. The CDR3 totals 12 residues. Here the CDR3 DNA reads TGTGCCAGCAGTGCGGGGACTATCGAGCAGTACTTC. Its translation is CASSAGTIEQYF.

This chain uses TRBV19 with TRBJ2-3; D gene ambiguous. V was cut by 3 bases and J by 5 bases, with 3 bases left in between. Germline V gene data show CDR1 as LNHDA and CDR2 as SQIVND (reference sequence). This CDR3 is built from 11 residues. CDR3 sequence (DNA): TGTGCCAGTAGTATCGGAGATACGCAGTATTTT. Protein sequence: CASSIGDTQYF.

V and J are TRBV9 and TRBJ2-7; D uncertain. The germline CDR1 and CDR2 sequences are SGDLS and YYNGEE. This CDR3 contains 15 residues. V lost 0 bases, J lost 6 bases, and 16 bases lay in between. The CDR3: CASSVDPSSWSEQYF. CDR3 DNA: TGTGCCAGCAGCGTAGATCCCTCTAGTTGGTCCGAGCAGTACTTC.

The CDR3 DNA reads TGTGCCAGCAGCGGGCCCCCGAGGGGCGATCCCTACGAGCAGTACTTC. Translation: CASSGPPRGDPYEQYF. V is TRBV9 and J is TRBJ2-7; D may correspond to TRBD1 or TRBD2 (5 bases each). The ends were cut back, 3 bases at V and 2 bases at J, with 18 bases in the middle. This CDR3 has 16 amino acids. CDR1 and CDR2 (germline): SGDLS, YYNGEE.

The chain uses TRBV28 and TRBJ1-1; D is ambiguous. Germline CDR1 MDHEN, CDR2 SYDVKM. Trimming pared 7 bases from V and 1 base from J, leaving 10 bases between. The CDR3 is 13 amino acids. DNA for the CDR3: TGTGCCAGCACCGGACTTTGGAACACTGAAGCTTTCTTT. It encodes CASTGLWNTEAFF.

The genes are TRBV28 and TRBJ2-2, with D unresolved. CDR1 and CDR2 from the germline V gene are MDHEN and SYDVKM. The CDR3 spans 15 residues. Between the trimmed V and J ends, which lost 2 bases and 0 bases, there was a span of 7 bases. The CDR3 nucleotides are TGTGCCAGCAGTTTAAGTGTGTCGAACACCGGGGAGCTGTTTTTT. It codes for CASSLSVSNTGELFF.

This rearrangement joins TRBV30 to TRBJ1-2; D remains ambiguous. The V gene lost 6 bases and the J gene lost 6 bases, with 8 bases spanning the gap. Germline V lookup: CDR1 GTSNPN, CDR2 SVGIG (reference sequence). The CDR3 is 10 residues long. The CDR3 DNA is TGTGCCTGCCCAGTGAATGGCTACACCTTC. Translation: CACPVNGYTF.

The gene calls are TRBV30 and TRBJ1-2; 8 bases agree with TRBD1. V shed 5 bases and J 8 bases; nucleotides not matched to a gene: 19. Germline-derived CDR1 and CDR2 are GTSNPN and SVGIG (reference sequence). This CDR3 region has 16 residues. The CDR3 DNA is TGTGCCTGGGACCCTTTTCAGGGGGCAGTTATAGTGGGCTACACCTTC. Its translation is CAWDPFQGAVIVGYTF.

The chain links TRBV13 to TRBJ1-1; possibly TRBD1 for D (5 bases). Germline CDR1 PRHDT, CDR2 FYEKMQ (reference sequence). Trimming took 5 bases from V and 3 from J, leaving 10 bases between them. CDR3 length: 13 residues. The CDR3 sequence is CASSVEGYTEAFF. CDR3 bases: TGTGCCAGCAGCGTAGAGGGGTACACTGAAGCTTTCTTT.

CDR3 in amino acids: CASSIDLGAEQFF. CDR3 DNA: TGTGCCAGTAGTATAGATCTAGGAGCGGAGCAGTTCTTC. The chain employs TRBV19 and TRBJ2-1; no clear D. V lost 0 bases and J lost 10, with 10 bases in between. CDR1 and CDR2 (germline): LNHDA, SQIVND (reference sequence). The CDR3 consists of 13 residues.

The V call is TRBV29-1, the J call TRBJ2-7; D perhaps matches TRBD1 (6 bases). The V gene's germline CDR1 is SQVTM and CDR2 ANQGSEA. The CDR3 is 13 residues long. Trimming took off 3 bases at V and 7 bases at J, with 16 bases between the two ends. The CDR3 reads CSVESLGAWEQYF. For the CDR3, the DNA is TGCAGCGTTGAGTCTTTGGGGGCGTGGGAGCAGTACTTC.

J is TRBJ1-1 and V is TRBV28; tentatively, D is TRBD1 (5 bases). This CDR3 is 16 amino acids long. Trimming cost V 7 bases and J 3 bases, with 21 bases left between them. CDR1 and CDR2 from the germline V gene are MDHEN and SYDVKM. The CDR3, as DNA: TGTGCCAGCACCCTAAGCGGAGGTCGGGGGTACACTGAAGCTTTCTTT. The encoded protein is CASTLSGGRGYTEAFF.

The rearrangement joins TRBV27 to TRBJ2-7, with D perhaps matching TRBD2 (5 bases). V lost 3 bases, J lost 3 bases, and 9 bases lay in between. Germline lookup yields CDR1 MNHEY and CDR2 SMNVEV (reference sequence). The CDR3 contains 13 residues. The CDR3 DNA follows: TGTGCCAGCAGTTTCTTTGAGGGCTACGAGCAGTACTTC. Its protein is CASSFFEGYEQYF.

This clone occurred a few times. This chain joins TRBV5-5 and TRBJ2-3; 8 bases are a match to TRBD1. With 5 bases clipped from V and 0 bases from J, the junction kept 17 bases outside the gene matches. The CDR3 is made up of 19 amino acids. Looked up from germline, CDR1 is SGHKS and CDR2 is YYEKEE (reference sequence). The CDR3 nucleotides read TGTGCCAGCAGTCTTCTTCCCGGTCAGGGGGCGGAAAGCACAGATACGCAGTATTTT. This gives the protein CASSLLPGQGAESTDTQYF.

This clone was seen only a few times. The chain is built from TRBV29-1 and TRBJ1-2; D call uncertain. Germline assignment: CDR1 SQVTM and CDR2 ANQGSEA. The V gene lost 6 bases and the J gene lost 4 bases, with 15 bases spanning the gap. This CDR3 has 13 residues. CDR3 in amino acids: CSVFGGWPYGYTF. In DNA, the CDR3 is TGCAGCGTCTTTGGCGGATGGCCCTATGGCTACACCTTC.

The rearrangement joins TRBV2 to TRBJ2-1, with D perhaps being TRBD1 or TRBD2 (6 bases each). Germline V lookup: CDR1 SNHLY, CDR2 FYNNEI. This CDR3 is built from 15 residues. The V end lost 1 base, the J end lost 0 bases, and 7 bases lay between the germline ends. The CDR3 DNA follows: TGTGCCAGCAGTGAAGGGGGGGCCTCCTACAATGAGCAGTTCTTC. Its translation is CASSEGGASYNEQFF.

V is TRBV5-1 and J is TRBJ1-1; tentatively, D is TRBD1 (5 bases). The CDR3 length is 13 residues. V was clipped by 2 bases and J by 10 bases, with 15 bases between them. Germline V gene data show CDR1 as SGHRS and CDR2 as YFSETQ. The CDR3: CASSFGAGRGAFF. CDR3 DNA sequence: TGCGCCAGCAGCTTCGGGGCAGGGCGGGGAGCTTTCTTT.

The V and J genes are TRBV6-6 and TRBJ2-5, with 7 nucleotides matching TRBD1. The DNA end favors TRBJ2-7, so the J call may be wrong. CDR1 is MNHNY, CDR2 SVGAGI, per germline (reference sequence). The CDR3 contains 13 residues. The CDR3 DNA reads TGTGCCAGCAGTTACCAGGGGGTGAACGAGCAGTACTTC. It codes for CASSYQGVNEQYF.

In its sample, this clone was seen a few times. This rearrangement joins TRBV7-9 to TRBJ2-2; a possible D gene is TRBD2 (5 bases). This CDR3 is 14 amino acids long. CDR1 and CDR2 (germline): SEHNR, FQNEAQ (reference sequence). V lost 4 bases to trimming and J lost 4 bases, with 10 bases between them. CDR3 nucleotide sequence: TGTGCCAGCAGCTGGACTCCGAGCACCGGGGAGCTGTTTTTT. This sequence encodes CASSWTPSTGELFF.

The chain has TRBV28 and TRBJ1-2; TRBD1 matches at 7 bases. The V gene's germline CDR1 is MDHEN and CDR2 SYDVKM. V gave up 3 bases and J gave up 4 bases; unmatched junction bases: 2. This CDR3 has 13 amino acids. As DNA, the CDR3 is TGTGCCAGCAGTTTCCCAGGGGGCTATGGCTACACCTTC. This translates into CASSFPGGYGYTF.

The chain carries TRBV7-9 and TRBJ1-4; the D gene is possibly TRBD1 (5 bases). This CDR3 is built from 13 residues. V lost 0 bases and J 7 bases, leaving 6 bases between the germline ends. The V gene's germline CDR1 is SEHNR and CDR2 FQNEAQ (reference sequence). Here the CDR3 reads CASSLADIEKLFF. Here the CDR3 DNA reads TGTGCCAGCAGCTTAGCGGACATTGAAAAACTGTTTTTT.

V gene TRBV5-6 combines with J gene TRBJ2-7; 7 bases line up with TRBD2. This CDR3 is built from 14 residues. V lost 0 bases, J lost 6 bases, and 6 bases stayed unmatched. Germline CDR1 is SGHDT and CDR2 is YYEEEE. The CDR3 region has the DNA TGTGCCAGCAGCTTGGACGGCGGGAGAGGCGAGCAGTACTTC. It translates to CASSLDGGRGEQYF. Full variable domain (missing parts from reference TRBV5-6 and TRBJ2-7): DAGVTQSPTHLIKTRGQQVTLRCSPKSGHDTVSWYQQALGQGPQFIFQYYEEEERQRGNFPDRFSGHQFPNYSSELNVNALLLGDSALYLCASSLDGGRGEQYFGPGTRLTVT.

The rearrangement links TRBV29-1 to TRBJ1-1, with D hard to call. The V end was cut by 0 bases, the J end by 9 bases, with 8 bases between. This CDR3 has 11 amino acids. Germline V lookup: CDR1 SQVTM, CDR2 ANQGSEA. CDR3 in DNA: TGCAGCGTTGAAGATATCGGGAAAGCTTTCTTT. This codes for CSVEDIGKAFF.

The V and J genes are TRBV5-6 and TRBJ1-4, with D possibly TRBD1 on 5 matching bases. The V end was cut by 2 bases, the J end by 10 bases, with 18 bases between. Germline V CDR1 and CDR2: SGHDT, YYEEEE. The CDR3 is made up of 15 amino acids. The CDR3 loop reads CASSLRQLRSGKLFF. CDR3 in DNA: TGTGCCAGCAGCTTAAGACAGCTGCGTTCTGGAAAACTGTTTTTT.

This clone occurred a few times. The chain has TRBV5-5 and TRBJ2-5, with a weak D call TRBD2 (5 bases). The CDR3 sequence is 15 residues long. Germline CDR1 reads SGHKS; CDR2 reads YYEKEE (reference sequence). The V gene lost 3 bases and the J gene lost 2 bases, with 14 bases spanning the gap. The CDR3 sequence: CASSSAGIDQETQYF. The CDR3 bases are TGTGCCAGCAGCTCCGCCGGGATAGATCAAGAGACCCAGTACTTC.

J is TRBJ2-7 and V is TRBV4-3; 7 bases are shared with TRBD1. CDR3 length equals 17 residues. Germline CDR1 is LGHNA and CDR2 is YSLEER. With 1 base clipped from V and 2 bases from J, the junction kept 11 bases outside the gene matches. As DNA, the CDR3 is TGCGCCAGCAGCCAAGGTGCCGGGACAGTAAAAACCTACGAGCAGTACTTC. It specifies CASSQGAGTVKTYEQYF.

This clone has a handful of counts. The V and J genes are TRBV4-1 and TRBJ1-1; D might be TRBD1 (6 bases). Looked up from germline, CDR1 is MGHRA and CDR2 is YSYEKL. The CDR3 has 12 amino acids. Trimming removed 1 base at V and 8 bases at J, with 8 bases between. CDR3 sequence reads: CASSQGTAEAFF. The DNA for the CDR3 is TGCGCCAGCAGCCAAGGGACAGCCGAAGCTTTCTTT.

This clone has only a few counts. This chain links TRBV6-5 with TRBJ2-4; 7 nucleotides agree with TRBD1. CDR3 length equals 14 residues. The V gene's germline CDR1 is MNHEY and CDR2 SVGAGI. Trimming took 7 bases from V and 1 from J; bases not matched to a gene: 4. CDR3 amino acids: CASTDREAKNIQYF. The CDR3 DNA reads as TGTGCCAGCACTGACAGGGAGGCCAAAAACATTCAGTACTTC.